Below are 2 T cell receptor beta chains sequenced from a single sample in a study of cytotoxic CD8 clonotypes in ibrutinib-treated CLL. Only in-frame clones appear in the TCRdb table, and some are missing; sequencing was by immunoSEQ multiplex PCR. Of 50,000 to 75,000 clones listed, roughly 70% are singletons. The sample consisted of PBMCs, taken after 12 months of ibrutinib treatment. These receptors were obtained from a human donor with chronic lymphocytic leukemia.

The chain uses TRBV12-5 and TRBJ2-1; 7 nucleotides agree with TRBD1. The CDR3 covers 18 residues. V shed 1 base, J shed 7 bases, and the junction held 16 bases outside the gene matches. Germline CDR1 is LGHNT and CDR2 is FRNRAP. The DNA of the CDR3 is TGTGCTAGTGGTTTGGCCACTCTGGGGGCAGGGGGAGTAAATGAGCAGTTCTTC. Translated: CASGLATLGAGGVNEQFF.

The gene calls are TRBV6-5 and TRBJ2-3, with D tentatively TRBD2 (6 bases). Trimming removed 6 bases at V and 1 base at J, with 14 bases between. CDR1 MNHEY and CDR2 SVGAGI come from the germline V gene. The CDR3 loop spans 15 amino acids. This chain's CDR3 is CASRIAGTRTDTQYF. The CDR3 nucleotides read TGTGCCAGCAGAATAGCCGGGACTCGCACAGATACGCAGTATTTT.